This T cell receptor (beta chain) is drawn from a study of cytomegalovirus exposure and HLA in healthy donors. General observations from the study: It emerged from a later analysis that several of the most significant clusters appeared to be linked to common viral pathogens. Per published accounts, TCR beta sequences correctly predicted the HLA-A and HLA-B alleles of most subjects. According to the study, roughly 160 TCR beta chains were cytomegalovirus-associated.

Germline CDR1 reads SGHDT; CDR2 reads YYEEEE. CDR3 length equals 13 residues. J lost 4 bases, V lost 4 bases, and 5 bases had no gene match. As to this clone: Its target is unknown.

It was with 60 Vbeta and 13 Jbeta primers that the PCR ran. Sequenced by immunoSEQ multiplex PCR; TCRdb stores in-frame clones only, minus some. The data show about 99,000 clones, 60% to 85% seen once. The chain is built from TRBV5-6 and TRBJ2-7; 7 nucleotides agree with TRBD2. The sequenced sample consisted of PBMCs. The source of this sequence is a woman aged 18 to 35 in good health and CMV-seropositive. For the CDR3, the DNA is TGTGCCAGCAGCCCGGGACTACGATACGAGCAGTACTTC. It codes for CASSPGLRYEQYF.